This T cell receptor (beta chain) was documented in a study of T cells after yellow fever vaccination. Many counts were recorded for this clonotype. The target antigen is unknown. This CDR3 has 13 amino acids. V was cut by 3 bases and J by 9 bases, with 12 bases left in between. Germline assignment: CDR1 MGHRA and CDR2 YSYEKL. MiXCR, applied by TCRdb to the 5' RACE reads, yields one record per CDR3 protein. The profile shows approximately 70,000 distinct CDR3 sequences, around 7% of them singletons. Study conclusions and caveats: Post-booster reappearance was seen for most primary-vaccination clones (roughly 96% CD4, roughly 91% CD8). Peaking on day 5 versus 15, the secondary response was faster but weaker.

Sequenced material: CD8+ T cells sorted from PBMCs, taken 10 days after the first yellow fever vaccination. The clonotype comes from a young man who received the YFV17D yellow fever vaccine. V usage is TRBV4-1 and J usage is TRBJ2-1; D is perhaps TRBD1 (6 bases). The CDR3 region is CASSQEGGIEQFF. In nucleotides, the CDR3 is TGCGCCAGCAGCCAGGAAGGGGGTATTGAGCAGTTCTTC.